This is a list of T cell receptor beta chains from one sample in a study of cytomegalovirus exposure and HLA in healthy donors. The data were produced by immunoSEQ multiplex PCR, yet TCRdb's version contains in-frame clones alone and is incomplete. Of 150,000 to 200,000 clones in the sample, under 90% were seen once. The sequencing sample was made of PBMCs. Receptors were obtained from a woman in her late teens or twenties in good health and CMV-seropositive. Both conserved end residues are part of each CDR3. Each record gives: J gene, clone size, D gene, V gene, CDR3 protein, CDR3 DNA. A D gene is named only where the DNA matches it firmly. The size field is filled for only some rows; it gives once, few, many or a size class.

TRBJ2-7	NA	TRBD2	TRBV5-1	CASSLVRASGSAGEQYF	TGCGCCAGCAGCTTGGTTCGGGCTAGCGGGAGTGCGGGGGAGCAGTACTTC
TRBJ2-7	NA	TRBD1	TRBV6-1	CASRIPGQPFYEQYF	TGTGCCAGCAGGATCCCGGGACAGCCCTTCTACGAGCAGTACTTC
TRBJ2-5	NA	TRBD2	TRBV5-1	CASSLGTSGRAEETQYF	TGCGCCAGCAGCTTGGGGACTAGCGGGAGGGCCGAAGAGACCCAGTACTTC
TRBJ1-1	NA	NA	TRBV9	CASSVGGDHTEAFF	TGTGCCAGCAGCGTAGGGGGGGACCACACTGAAGCTTTCTTT
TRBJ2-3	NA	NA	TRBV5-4	CASSFSSDTQYF	TGTGCCAGCAGCTTTTCCTCCGATACGCAGTATTTT
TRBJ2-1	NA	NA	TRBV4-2	CASSQVRDYLQYPQFF	TGTGCCAGCAGCCAAGTCAGAGACTACCTACAATATCCGCAGTTCTTC
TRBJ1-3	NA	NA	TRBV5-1	CASSLARGIGNTIYF	TGCGCCAGCAGCTTGGCTAGGGGCATTGGAAACACCATATATTTT
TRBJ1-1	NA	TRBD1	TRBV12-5	CASGKYRGSAFF	TGTGCTAGTGGGAAATACAGGGGTTCAGCTTTCTTT
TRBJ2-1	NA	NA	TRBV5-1	CASSLDNIGGNEQFF	TGCGCCAGCAGCTTGGACAATATTGGAGGTAATGAGCAGTTCTTC
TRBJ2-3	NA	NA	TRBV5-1	CASSPDSYDTDTQYF	TGCGCCAGCAGCCCGGACTCGTATGACACAGATACGCAGTATTTT
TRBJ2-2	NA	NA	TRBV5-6	CASSSGGRVTGELFF	TGTGCCAGCAGCTCCGGGGGGCGGGTGACCGGGGAGCTGTTTTTT
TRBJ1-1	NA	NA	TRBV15	CATSRGGQLNTEAFF	TGTGCCACCAGCAGAGGCGGACAGCTGAACACTGAAGCTTTCTTT
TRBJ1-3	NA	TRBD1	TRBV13	CASSLGRGGNTIYF	TGTGCCAGCAGCTTAGGCAGGGGGGGAAACACCATATATTTT
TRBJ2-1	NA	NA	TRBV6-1	CATRRGTEKYNEQFF	TGTGCCACCCGGAGGGGGACAGAAAAATACAATGAGCAGTTCTTC
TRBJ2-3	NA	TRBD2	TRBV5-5	CASSLGGGSTDTQYF	TGTGCCAGCAGCTTAGGCGGGGGGAGCACAGATACGCAGTATTTT
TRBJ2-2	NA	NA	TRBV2	CASRLTGELFF	TGTGCCAGCAGACTCACCGGGGAGCTGTTTTTT
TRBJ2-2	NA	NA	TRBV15	CATSRDGRGNTGELFF	TGTGCCACCAGCAGAGATGGTCGAGGAAACACCGGGGAGCTGTTTTTT
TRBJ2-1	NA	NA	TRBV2	CASSQDSANEQFF	TGTGCCAGCAGCCAGGACTCGGCCAATGAGCAGTTCTTC
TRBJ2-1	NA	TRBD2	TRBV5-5	CASSPGTSSYNEQFF	TGTGCCAGCAGCCCCGGGACTAGCTCCTACAATGAGCAGTTCTTC
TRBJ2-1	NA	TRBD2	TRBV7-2	CASSFSGTYNEQFF	TGTGCCAGCAGCTTTAGCGGGACCTACAATGAGCAGTTCTTC
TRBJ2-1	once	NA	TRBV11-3	CASSPSGDTYNEQFF	TGTGCCAGCAGCCCCTCAGGGGATACCTACAATGAGCAGTTCTTC
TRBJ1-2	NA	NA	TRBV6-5	CASSEQVSYGYTF	TGTGCCAGCAGTGAACAGGTTAGCTATGGCTACACCTTC
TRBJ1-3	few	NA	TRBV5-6	CASSLGGHYSGNTIYF	TGTGCCAGCAGCTTGGGGGGGCACTACTCTGGAAACACCATATATTTT
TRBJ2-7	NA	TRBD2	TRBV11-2	CASSLPTSASYEQYF	TGTGCCAGCAGTCTGCCAACTAGCGCGTCCTACGAGCAGTACTTC
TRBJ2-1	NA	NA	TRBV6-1	CASSEGEGGNEQFF	TGTGCCAGCAGTGAAGGGGAAGGGGGCAATGAGCAGTTCTTC
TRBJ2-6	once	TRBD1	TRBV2	CASSDPGTAHSGANVLTF	TGTGCCAGCAGTGACCCCGGGACAGCCCACTCTGGGGCCAACGTCCTGACTTTC
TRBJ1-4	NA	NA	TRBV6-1	CASSVSRVSEKLFF	TGTGCCAGCAGTGTTTCCAGGGTATCAGAAAAACTGTTTTTT
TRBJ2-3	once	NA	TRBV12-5	CASGFRGTDTQYF	TGTGCTAGTGGTTTCAGGGGCACAGATACGCAGTATTTT
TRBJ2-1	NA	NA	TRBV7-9	CASSSRESSYNEQFF	TGTGCCAGCAGCTCCAGGGAAAGCTCCTACAATGAGCAGTTCTTC
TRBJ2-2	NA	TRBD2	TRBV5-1	CASSLGTSGSRNGELFF	TGCGCCAGCAGCCTAGGGACTAGCGGGAGTCGTAACGGGGAGCTGTTTTTT
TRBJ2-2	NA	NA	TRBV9	CASSVGGTAYTGELFF	TGTGCCAGCAGCGTAGGAGGGACTGCCTACACCGGGGAGCTGTTTTTT
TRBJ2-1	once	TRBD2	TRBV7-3	CASSLLAGGSSYNEQFF	TGTGCCAGCAGCTTACTAGCGGGAGGAAGCTCCTACAATGAGCAGTTCTTC
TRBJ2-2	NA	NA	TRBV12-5	CASGSLVLHLGNTGELFF	TGTGCTAGTGGTTCCCTGGTCCTTCACCTCGGGAACACCGGGGAGCTGTTTTTT
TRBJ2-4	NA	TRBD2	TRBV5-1	CASSLTGTSGNIQYF	TGCGCCAGCAGCCTTACGGGGACTAGCGGAAACATTCAGTACTTC
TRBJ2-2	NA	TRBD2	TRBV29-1	CSGSGGLAGTGELFF	TGCAGCGGCTCCGGTGGGCTAGCGGGCACCGGGGAGCTGTTTTTT
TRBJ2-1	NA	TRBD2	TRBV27	CASSLRASGIFEQFF	TGTGCCAGCAGTCTTCGGGCTAGCGGGATTTTTGAGCAGTTCTTC
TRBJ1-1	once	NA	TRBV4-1	CASSQETLNEAEAFF	TGCGCCAGCAGCCAAGAGACCCTAAATGAGGCTGAAGCTTTCTTT
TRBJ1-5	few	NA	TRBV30	CAWSTASRNQPQHF	TGTGCCTGGAGTACGGCTAGCCGAAATCAGCCCCAGCATTTT
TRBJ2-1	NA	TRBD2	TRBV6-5	CASSYLAGGPHNEQFF	TGTGCCAGCAGTTACTTAGCGGGAGGGCCGCACAATGAGCAGTTCTTC
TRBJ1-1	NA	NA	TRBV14	CASSQAQGPNTEAFF	TGTGCCAGCAGCCAAGCACAGGGCCCGAACACTGAAGCTTTCTTT
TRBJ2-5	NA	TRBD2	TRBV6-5	CASSPGGTQYF	TGTGCCAGCAGCCCGGGAGGGACCCAGTACTTC
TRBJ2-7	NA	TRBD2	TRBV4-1	CASSLRVGSGRAHEQYF	TGCGCCAGCAGCCTAAGGGTTGGGAGCGGGAGGGCCCACGAGCAGTACTTC
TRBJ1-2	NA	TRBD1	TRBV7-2	CASSAEQGLYGYTF	TGTGCCAGCAGCGCCGAACAGGGGTTATATGGCTACACCTTC
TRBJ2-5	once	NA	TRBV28	CASRPRIARRVWETQYF	TGTGCCAGCAGGCCTCGCATAGCGAGGAGGGTGTGGGAGACCCAGTACTTC
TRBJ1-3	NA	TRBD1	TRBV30	CAWGTVSYTIYF	TGTGCCTGGGGGACAGTTAGTTACACCATATATTTT
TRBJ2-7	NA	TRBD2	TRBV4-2	CASSQETSGSYEQYF	TGTGCCAGCAGCCAAGAGACTAGCGGGAGCTACGAGCAGTACTTC
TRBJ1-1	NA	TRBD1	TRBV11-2	CASSSRGVGTEAFF	TGTGCCAGCAGCTCCAGGGGGGTTGGCACTGAAGCTTTCTTT
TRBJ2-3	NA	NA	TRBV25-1	CASSDQYKDSYTDTQYF	TGTGCCAGCAGTGACCAATACAAGGACAGTTACACAGATACGCAGTATTTT
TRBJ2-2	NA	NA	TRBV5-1	CASSISGVNTGELFF	TGCGCCAGCAGTATTAGCGGAGTGAACACCGGGGAGCTGTTTTTT